The next 20 T cell receptor beta chains were all read from a single sample in a study of T cells in Graves' hyperthyroidism and ophthalmopathy. The CDR3 regions of TCR beta were amplified from RNA transcripts. A first-round RT-PCR of the TCR CDR3 used the HTBI primer set. Via MiXCR, TCRdb re-called the multiplex PCR reads, giving one row per CDR3 protein. The sample shows 350,000 to 400,000 distinct CDR3 sequences, just under 15% of them seen only once. Material for sequencing was blood. The source of these receptors is a young woman with Graves' hyperthyroidism.

Only a few counts were recorded for this clonotype. The gene calls are TRBV4-1 and TRBJ2-7; no reliable D call. This CDR3 contains 14 residues. Germline assignment: CDR1 MGHRA and CDR2 YSYEKL. V lost 1 base, J lost 7 bases, and 14 bases lay in between. The CDR3 here is CASSQARARREQYF. The CDR3, as DNA: TGCGCCAGCAGCCAAGCTCGGGCTAGACGTGAGCAGTACTTC.

This clonotype was detected a few times. The chain employs TRBV7-9 and TRBJ2-1; no clear D. The V gene's germline CDR1 is SEHNR and CDR2 FQNEAQ (reference sequence). The CDR3 is 14 amino acids. Trimming took off 1 base at V and 4 bases at J, with 8 bases between the two ends. For the CDR3, the DNA is TGTGCCAGCAGCTTAGACCCAGCTTACAATGAGCAGTTCTTC. This translates into CASSLDPAYNEQFF. Supplemented by reference TRBV7-9 and TRBJ2-1, the full variable domain reads DTGVSQNPRHKITKRGQNVTFRCDPISEHNRLYWYRQTLGQGPEFLTYFQNEAQLEKSRLLSDRFSAERPKGSFSTLEIQRTEQGDSAMYLCASSLDPAYNEQFFGPGTRLTVL.

Points on this clonotype: At one end the junction does not follow the germline gene, possibly because of a read error. This chain connects TRBV15 to TRBJ2-2, with D tentatively TRBD2 (5 bases). The CDR3 contains 14 residues. Germline-derived CDR1 and CDR2 are LNHNV and YYDKDF (reference sequence). Written as DNA, the CDR3 is TGTGCCACCAGCGACGGGCCTAACACCGGGGAGCTGGTTTTT. It encodes CATSDGPNTGELVF.

This clonotype was seen many times. The rearrangement joins TRBV20-1 to TRBJ2-1; D remains ambiguous. The V end lost 3 bases, the J end lost 0 bases, and 21 bases lay between the germline ends. The germline gives CDR1 DFQATT, CDR2 SNEGSKA (reference sequence). The CDR3 covers 18 residues. CDR3 sequence reads: CSASNPNQAKTSYNEQFF. CDR3 bases: TGCAGTGCTAGCAACCCCAACCAGGCGAAGACCTCCTACAATGAGCAGTTCTTC.

The rearrangement links TRBV5-1 to TRBJ2-3; D gene ambiguous. The CDR3 spans 14 residues. Trimming stripped 4 bases from V and 3 bases from J, with 12 bases between. Per germline, CDR1 SGHRS and CDR2 YFSETQ. The CDR3 reads CASSLGDRTDTQYF. CDR3 DNA: TGCGCCAGCAGCCTTGGGGATCGGACAGATACGCAGTATTTT.

This clonotype was seen at least ten times. This chain connects TRBV12-3 or TRBV12-4 to TRBJ2-7, with 7 bases aligning to TRBD1. This CDR3 is built from 14 residues. V lost 5 bases to trimming and J lost 1 base; unmatched junction nucleotides: 5. CDR3 nucleotides: TGTGCCAGCAGTCTCAGACAGGGTTCCTACGAGCAGTACTTC. Amino acid sequence: CASSLRQGSYEQYF.

At least ten counts were recorded for this clonotype. The chain uses TRBV12-3 or TRBV12-4 and TRBJ2-1; 7 bases fit TRBD2. The CDR3 spans 12 residues. V shed 1 base and J 9 bases; nucleotides not matched to a gene: 0. The CDR3 spells CASSLGGGEQFF. CDR3 in DNA: TGTGCCAGCAGTTTAGGGGGGGGTGAGCAGTTCTTC.

This clonotype has a count of ten or more. This rearrangement joins TRBV30 to TRBJ2-1; D remains ambiguous. The V gene's germline CDR1 is GTSNPN and CDR2 SVGIG (reference sequence). V lost 3 bases, J lost 6 bases, and 12 bases lay in between. This CDR3 is 13 amino acids long. This chain's CDR3 is CAWRGPPANEQFF. The CDR3, as DNA: TGTGCCTGGAGGGGCCCCCCGGCCAATGAGCAGTTCTTC.

As for this clonotype: At one of its ends the junction is not consistent with the germline gene, which may arise from a read error. V gene TRBV30 combines with J gene TRBJ1-6, with 8 bases matching TRBD1. CDR3 length equals 16 residues. From germline, CDR1 is GTSNPN and CDR2 SVGIG (reference sequence). The CDR3 reads CASRDRWTGRDSPPHF. The CDR3 region has the DNA TGTGCCTCACGGGACAGATGGACAGGGAGGGATTCACCCCCCCACTTT. Full variable domain (rest looked up from reference TRBV30 and TRBJ1-6): SQTIHQWPATLVQPVGSPLSLECTVEGTSNPNLYWYRQAAGRGLQLLFYSVGIGQISSEVPQNLSASRPQDRQFILSSKKLLLSDSGFYLCASRDRWTGRDSPPHFGNGTRLTVT.

This clonotype has a count of ten or more. J is TRBJ1-5 and V is TRBV7-2, with D possibly TRBD1 on 5 matching bases. The V and J ends lost 0 bases and 0 bases respectively, with 15 bases between them. CDR1 is SGHTA, CDR2 FQGNSA, per germline. This CDR3 is built from 18 residues. This CDR3 is CASSLAGTASYSNQPQHF. The CDR3, as DNA: TGTGCCAGCAGCTTAGCGGGGACGGCGTCCTATAGCAATCAGCCCCAGCATTTT.

The chain uses TRBV5-1 and TRBJ2-1; 8 nucleotides align to TRBD1. The V segment lost 4 bases and the J segment 8 bases; nucleotides outside the gene matches: 5. Germline V gene sequence: CDR1 SGHRS, CDR2 YFSETQ. CDR3 size: 13 residues. The CDR3 DNA follows: TGCGCCAGCAGCCACGGACAGGGCTATGAGCAGTTCTTC. Translation gives CASSHGQGYEQFF.

This clonotype has at least ten counts. The chain links TRBV7-3 to TRBJ2-7; 11 nucleotides match TRBD1. Trimming at V came to 5 bases and at J to 6 bases, leaving 9 bases not matched to a gene. CDR1 and CDR2 from the germline V gene are SGHTA and FQGTGA. This CDR3 has 15 amino acids. The DNA of the CDR3 is TGTGCCAGCAGCCTAGGGACAGGGGGTGTAGCCGAGCAGTACTTC. It encodes CASSLGTGGVAEQYF.

CDR3 in amino acids: CASSIGLAGPTEQFF. Written as DNA, the CDR3 is TGTGCCAGTAGTATAGGGCTAGCGGGGCCCACTGAGCAGTTCTTC. The J gene is TRBJ2-1, the V gene TRBV19, with 9 bases fitting TRBD2. The CDR3 totals 15 residues. CDR1 is LNHDA, CDR2 SQIVND, per germline (reference sequence). J lost 9 bases, V lost 1 base, and 7 bases had no gene match.

This clonotype was seen more than once but under ten times. This sequence joins TRBV7-8 and TRBJ2-2; D remains unclear. Per germline, CDR1 SGHVS and CDR2 FQNEAQ. V was pared by 4 bases and J by 1 base, with 10 bases between. This CDR3 comprises 15 residues. In DNA form, the CDR3 reads TGTGCCAGCAGCTCCGTTCACAGGAACACCGGGGAGCTGTTTTTT. Translating it yields CASSSVHRNTGELFF.

Here the CDR3 DNA reads TGTGCCAGTAGTTCTCAGGGGGGTGATGAATCCGGGGAGCTGTTTTTT. Translation: CASSSQGGDESGELFF. The J gene is TRBJ2-2, the V gene TRBV19; weak D call: TRBD1 (7 bases). Germline CDR1 LNHDA, CDR2 SQIVND (reference sequence). This CDR3 contains 16 residues. Trimming removed 5 bases at V and 6 bases at J, with 19 bases between.

This clonotype has at least ten counts. The junction does not match germline at one end; this may be a read error. Here the CDR3 reads CASSLGGSSYNEQFF. The CDR3 DNA sequence: TGTGCCAGCAGCTTGGGCGGGAGCTCCTACAATGAGCAGTTCTTC. The chain employs TRBV5-1 and TRBJ2-1; the match to TRBD2 covers 7 bases. The CDR3 contains 15 residues. CDR1 and CDR2 from the germline V gene are SGHRS and YFSETQ.

The rearrangement uses TRBV12-3 or TRBV12-4 and TRBJ1-1, with 10 bases aligning to TRBD1. This CDR3 is built from 14 residues. The J segment lost 5 bases and the V segment lost 7 bases, leaving 7 bases of the junction unmatched. CDR3 region: CASTLTGGGTEAFF. The CDR3 DNA reads TGTGCCAGCACCTTGACAGGGGGCGGGACTGAAGCTTTCTTT.

V is TRBV6-1 and J is TRBJ2-5; maybe TRBD2 (6 bases). From germline, CDR1 is MNHNS and CDR2 SASEGT. The CDR3 runs to 15 residues. The V and J ends lost 2 bases and 1 base respectively, with 11 bases between them. The CDR3 loop reads CASSEFGGSQETQYF. The CDR3, as DNA: TGTGCCAGCAGTGAATTCGGGGGTTCCCAAGAGACCCAGTACTTC.

On this clonotype: A much larger clone differs by one base, so this may be a read error. The V gene is TRBV6-9, the J gene TRBJ2-7; D gene ambiguous. The germline gives CDR1 MNHGY, CDR2 SVAAGI. Trimming removed 3 bases at V and 5 bases at J, with 11 bases between. This CDR3 has 13 residues. Here the CDR3 DNA reads TGTGCCAGCAGTTACTTATCCAAGGACGAGCAGTACTTC. This encodes CASSYLSKDEQYF.

This clonotype was detected only a few times. The chain uses TRBV28 and TRBJ1-2; TRBD1 is a possible D gene (6 bases). Deletions cut 3 bases from V and 4 bases from J, with 15 bases between. Per the germline V gene, CDR1 is MDHEN and CDR2 is SYDVKM. There are 15 residues in the CDR3. As DNA, the CDR3 is TGTGCCAGCAGTTTGGTGGCGGGGGGCGGCTATGGCTACACCTTC. Translation gives CASSLVAGGGYGYTF.